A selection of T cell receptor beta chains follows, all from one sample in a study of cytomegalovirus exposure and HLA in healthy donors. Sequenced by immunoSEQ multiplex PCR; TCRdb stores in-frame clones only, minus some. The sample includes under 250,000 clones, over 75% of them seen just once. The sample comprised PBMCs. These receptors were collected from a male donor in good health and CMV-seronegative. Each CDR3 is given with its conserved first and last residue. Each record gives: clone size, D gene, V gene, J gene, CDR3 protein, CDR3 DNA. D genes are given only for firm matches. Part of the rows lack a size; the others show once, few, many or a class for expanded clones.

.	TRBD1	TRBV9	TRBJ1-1	CASSVSPGQGEAFF	TGTGCCAGCAGCGTATCCCCGGGACAGGGTGAAGCTTTCTTT
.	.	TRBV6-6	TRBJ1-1	CASSYSQEDTEAFF	TGTGCCAGCAGTTACTCGCAGGAGGACACTGAAGCTTTCTTT
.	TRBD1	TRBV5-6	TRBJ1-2	CASIMTGGADYGYTF	TGTGCCAGCATAATGACAGGGGGCGCGGACTATGGCTACACCTTC
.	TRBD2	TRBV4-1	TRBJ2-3	CASSQRLAEGTDTQYF	TGCGCCAGCAGCCAACGACTAGCGGAGGGCACAGATACGCAGTATTTT
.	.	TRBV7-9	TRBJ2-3	CASNIPGLNTQYF	TGTGCCAGCAACATTCCGGGTTTGAATACGCAGTATTTT
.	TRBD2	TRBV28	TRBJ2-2	CASSLWGTSGSRYTGELFF	TGTGCCAGCAGTTTATGGGGGACTAGCGGGAGTCGTTACACCGGGGAGCTGTTTTTT
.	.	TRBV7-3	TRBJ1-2	CASSRGPPGNYGYTF	TGTGCCAGCAGCCGTGGGCCACCCGGTAACTATGGCTACACCTTC
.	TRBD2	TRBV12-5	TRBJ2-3	CASGSQPGLARELDTQYF	TGTGCTAGTGGCTCACAACCTGGACTAGCCCGGGAGTTGGATACGCAGTATTTT
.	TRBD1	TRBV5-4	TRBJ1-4	CASSLQGAVEKLFF	TGTGCCAGCAGCTTACAGGGGGCAGTTGAAAAACTGTTTTTT
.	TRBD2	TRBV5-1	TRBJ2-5	CASSLESSGGAGGETQYF	TGCGCCAGCAGCTTGGAGTCTAGCGGGGGAGCGGGGGGAGAGACCCAGTACTTC
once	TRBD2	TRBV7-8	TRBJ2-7	CASSLISGGAWNEQYF	TGTGCCAGCAGCTTAATAAGCGGGGGGGCCTGGAACGAGCAGTACTTC
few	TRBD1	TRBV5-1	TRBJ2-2	CASSLGLRGHTGELFF	TGCGCCAGCAGCTTGGGTCTCAGGGGGCACACCGGGGAGCTGTTTTTT
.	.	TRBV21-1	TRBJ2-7	CASSKWTSGGFYEQYF	TGTGCCAGCAGCAAATGGACTAGCGGGGGATTCTACGAGCAGTACTTC
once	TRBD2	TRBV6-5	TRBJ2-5	CASSSGGRAGETQYF	TGTGCCAGCAGTTCAGGCGGGAGGGCTGGAGAGACCCAGTACTTC
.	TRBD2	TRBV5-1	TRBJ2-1	CASGRAGGGNNEQFF	TGCGCCAGCGGCCGGGCGGGGGGCGGCAACAATGAGCAGTTCTTC
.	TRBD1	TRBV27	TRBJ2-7	CASSLSTGLKRYEQYF	TGTGCCAGCAGTTTATCGACAGGGCTCAAACGCTACGAGCAGTACTTC
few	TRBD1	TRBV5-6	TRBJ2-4	CASGEQGAAKNIQYF	TGTGCCAGCGGAGAACAGGGGGCGGCCAAAAACATTCAGTACTTC
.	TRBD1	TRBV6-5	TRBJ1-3	CASSYSGQGAGNTIYF	TGTGCCAGCAGTTACTCGGGACAGGGGGCCGGAAACACCATATATTTT
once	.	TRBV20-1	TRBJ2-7	CSVPWAGEQYF	TGCAGCGTGCCTTGGGCGGGGGAGCAGTACTTC
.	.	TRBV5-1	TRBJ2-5	CASSLDSEETQYF	TGCGCCAGCAGCTTGGATAGCGAAGAGACCCAGTACTTC
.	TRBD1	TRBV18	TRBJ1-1	CASSPLQGNLNTEAFF	TGTGCCAGCTCACCACTACAGGGGAATCTAAACACTGAAGCTTTCTTT
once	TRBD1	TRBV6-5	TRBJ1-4	CASSYSGGEGNEKLFF	TGTGCCAGCAGTTACTCAGGGGGCGAGGGGAATGAAAAACTGTTTTTT
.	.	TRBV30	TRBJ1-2	CAWSWGLGRDYGYTF	TGTGCCTGGAGTTGGGGTTTAGGCAGGGACTATGGCTACACCTTC
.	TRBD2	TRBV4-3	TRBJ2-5	CASSQMPSGMIGETQYF	TGCGCCAGCAGCCAAATGCCTAGCGGGATGATTGGAGAGACCCAGTACTTC
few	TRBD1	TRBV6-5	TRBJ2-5	CASSYLRTGGVETQYF	TGTGCCAGCAGTTACTTGAGGACAGGGGGCGTCGAGACCCAGTACTTC
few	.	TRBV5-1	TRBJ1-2	CASSLEDGGGYTF	TGCGCCAGCAGCTTGGAGGATGGAGGCGGCTACACCTTC
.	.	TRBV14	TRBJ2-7	CASSHYGYEQYF	TGTGCCAGCAGCCATTACGGGTACGAGCAGTACTTC
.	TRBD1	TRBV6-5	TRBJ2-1	CASSYGGQGNEQFF	TGTGCCAGCAGTTATGGGGGACAGGGTAATGAGCAGTTCTTC
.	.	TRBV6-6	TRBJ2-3	CASSPEADTQYF	TGTGCCAGCAGTCCCGAAGCGGATACGCAGTATTTT
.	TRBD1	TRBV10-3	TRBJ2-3	CAIRGTGGDTQYF	TGTGCCATCAGGGGGACAGGGGGCGATACGCAGTATTTT
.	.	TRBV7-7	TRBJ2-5	CASSLDGGLETQYF	TGTGCTAGCAGCTTAGACGGGGGGCTAGAGACCCAGTACTTC
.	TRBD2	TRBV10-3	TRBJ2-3	CAISDPGGEREGTDTQYF	TGTGCCATCAGTGACCCGGGCGGTGAGCGGGAGGGTACAGATACGCAGTATTTT